The present T cell receptor beta chain was sequenced within a study of T cell responses to AZD1222 COVID-19 vaccine. Study-level information: The analysis combined second doses at about 4 or about 12 weeks.

The germline V gene has CDR1 SGHNT and CDR2 YENEEA. V shed 3 bases and J shed 7 bases, with 22 bases lying between them. CDR3 size: 17 residues. Overall study findings and caveats: Vaccine-related CD4 TCRs covered spike, predominating at 160-218 and 743-854. Donors were chiefly white British, with a greater number of females, and clonal diversity was perhaps underestimated.

On this clone itself: Its matching antigen is unknown.

Libraries were prepared by immunoSEQ multiplex PCR; TCRdb keeps only in-frame clonotypes and omits some of them. Of 150,000 or so clones in the sample, just over 90% were seen once. Sequenced here: peripheral blood, sampled on day 0 of AZD1222 vaccination. V usage is TRBV11-3 and J usage is TRBJ2-1; TRBD2 might be the D (7 bases). This receptor was taken from an adult in good health. The CDR3 bases are TGTGCCAGCAGCTTCGGTCGGGGGGCTGGTAAGAGGAATGAGCAGTTCTTC. Protein sequence: CASSFGRGAGKRNEQFF.